One and the same sample provided the 10 T cell receptor beta chains below, sequenced in a study of blood T cell repertoires in COVID-19. The method was immunoSEQ multiplex PCR; TCRdb's version includes in-frame clones alone and lacks a portion of them. The sample consists of roughly 64,000 clones, more than 75% of them appearing once. Sequenced input: peripheral blood. These receptors were taken from a man aged 55-75 years with COVID-19, enrolled during active disease.

This chain connects TRBV3-1 (or the pseudogene TRBV3-2) to TRBJ1-2; 9 nucleotides match TRBD1. The CDR3 extends over 13 amino acids. The V segment lost 4 bases and the J segment 5 bases; nucleotides outside the gene matches: 2. Looked up from germline, CDR1 is LGHDT and CDR2 is YNNKEL (reference sequence). CDR3 sequence: CASSPGQGYGYTF. CDR3 coding DNA: TGTGCCAGCAGCCCGGGACAGGGATATGGCTACACCTTC.

This chain joins TRBV5-1 and TRBJ2-3; 13 bases line up with TRBD2. This CDR3 contains 16 residues. Germline trimming cut 3 bases from V and 6 bases from J; bases unmatched to any gene: 7. The germline gives CDR1 SGHRS, CDR2 YFSETQ. Here the CDR3 DNA reads TGCGCCAGCAGCTCCAGGACTAGCGGGAGTACGGATACGCAGTATTTT. This gives the protein CASSSRTSGSTDTQYF.

The chain combines TRBV9 with TRBJ1-4, with 8 bases matching TRBD1. V shed 0 bases and J 7 bases; nucleotides not matched to a gene: 8. This CDR3 is built from 16 residues. Germline V gene sequence: CDR1 SGDLS, CDR2 YYNGEE. The CDR3, as DNA: TGTGCCAGCAGCGTAGGGGCAGGGGGCCTGGGTGAAAAACTGTTTTTT. Its protein is CASSVGAGGLGEKLFF.

This chain joins TRBV5-1 and TRBJ2-5; TRBD1 matches 10 bases. The CDR3 length is 15 residues. Germline V gene sequence: CDR1 SGHRS, CDR2 YFSETQ. Trimming at V came to 4 bases and at J to 1 base, leaving 4 bases not matched to a gene. The CDR3: CASSDRTGGQETQYF. The CDR3 DNA sequence: TGCGCCAGCAGCGACCGGACAGGGGGCCAAGAGACCCAGTACTTC.

The chain carries TRBV2 and TRBJ1-1, with 8 bases fitting TRBD1. The length of the CDR3 is 14 residues. The V and J ends lost 10 bases and 1 base, in that order; junction bases with no gene match: 8. Germline loops: CDR1 SNHLY, CDR2 FYNNEI. This CDR3 reads CATRQGSSNTEAFF. The CDR3 DNA is TGTGCCACAAGACAGGGGAGTTCGAACACTGAAGCTTTCTTT. Supplemented by reference TRBV2 and TRBJ1-1, the full variable domain reads EPEVTQTPSHQVTQMGQEVILRCVPISNHLYFYWYRQILGQKVEFLVSFYNNEISEKSEIFDDQFSVERPDGSNFTLKIRSTKLEDSAMYFCATRQGSSNTEAFFGQGTRLTVV.

This clone turned up a few times. The chain couples TRBV2 to TRBJ1-2, with 8 bases matching TRBD1. The germline V gene encodes CDR1 SNHLY and CDR2 FYNNEI. CDR3 size: 14 residues. The ends lost 3 bases at V and 2 bases at J; junction bases unmatched: 2. CDR3 sequence reads: CASSEDRANYGYTF. CDR3 coding DNA: TGTGCCAGCAGTGAGGACAGGGCCAACTATGGCTACACCTTC.

The chain is built from TRBV18 and TRBJ2-7; TRBD1 might be the D (6 bases). The CDR3 has 15 residues. Germline CDR1 is KGHSH and CDR2 is LQKENI. V was cut by 8 bases and J by 1 base, with 18 bases left in between. The CDR3 loop is CASPDSTGYSYEQYF. The CDR3 DNA follows: TGTGCCAGCCCAGACTCCACAGGGTATTCCTACGAGCAGTACTTC. Looking up the rest from reference TRBV18 and TRBJ2-7 gives the full variable domain: NAGVMQNPRHLVRRRGQEARLRCSPMKGHSHVYWYRQLPEEGLKFMVYLQKENIIDESGMPKERFSAEFPKEGPSILRIQQVVRGDSAAYFCASPDSTGYSYEQYFGPGTRLTVT.

This clone was detected only a few times. V usage is TRBV5-1 and J usage is TRBJ2-5, with D possibly being TRBD2 (5 bases). Trimming left V 3 bases short and J 5 bases short, with 17 bases between. CDR1 and CDR2 from the germline V gene are SGHRS and YFSETQ. The length of the CDR3 is 15 residues. In nucleotides, the CDR3 is TGCGCCAGCAGCTGGTCGGGCCAAGAGGGTGAGACCCAGTACTTC. Translated: CASSWSGQEGETQYF.

The rearrangement joins TRBV11-3 to TRBJ2-5; D is perhaps TRBD2 (5 bases). Germline CDR1 and CDR2: SGHNT and YENEEA. Trimming stripped 0 bases from V and 7 bases from J, with 9 bases between. The length of the CDR3 is 13 residues. The CDR3 region has the DNA TGTGCCAGCAGCTTAGAACCCCGGGGGACCCAGTACTTC. Amino acid sequence: CASSLEPRGTQYF.

For this clone: Different DNA sequences within this sample yield the same CDR3. This chain connects TRBV9 to TRBJ2-3; D is perhaps TRBD2 (6 bases). Deletions cut 3 bases from V and 1 base from J, with 9 bases between. There are 14 residues in the CDR3. Germline values: CDR1 SGDLS, CDR2 YYNGEE. The CDR3 DNA is TGTGCCAGCAGCGCGTGGGGGGGCACAGATACGCAGTATTTT. As protein: CASSAWGGTDTQYF.